These T cell receptor beta chains were read from a single sample in a study of cytomegalovirus exposure and HLA in healthy donors. Sequencing was performed with immunoSEQ multiplex PCR; in TCRdb, only in-frame clones are kept and a portion is missing. The sample lists about 110,000 clones, more than 9.5% occurring once. Material: PBMCs. The receptors stem from a man aged 40-49 years in good health and CMV-seropositive. CDR3s include the opening cysteine and the closing phenylalanine or tryptophan. Each record gives: clone size, D gene, V gene, J gene, CDR3 protein, CDR3 DNA. A D gene is named only where the DNA matches it firmly. A clone size is listed for some rows: how often the clone was seen (once, few, many), or a class if it is expanded.

few,.,TRBV21-1,TRBJ1-5,CASTKEAQVPFGEQPQHF,TGTGCCAGCACCAAAGAGGCCCAGGTTCCCTTTGGTGAACAGCCCCAGCATTTT
.,.,TRBV18,TRBJ1-3,CASSPPGTGGNTIYF,TGTGCCAGCTCACCACCCGGGACTGGGGGAAACACCATATATTTT
few,.,TRBV5-1,TRBJ1-5,CASSLDGGLRNQPQHF,TGCGCCAGCAGCTTGGACGGCGGGTTGCGCAATCAGCCCCAGCATTTT
.,.,TRBV7-3,TRBJ2-3,CASSPGGADTQYF,TGTGCCAGCAGCCCTGGAGGGGCAGATACGCAGTATTTT
.,.,TRBV5-1,TRBJ2-5,CASSSGLTVYQETQYF,TGCGCCAGCAGCTCGGGACTTACAGTATACCAAGAGACCCAGTACTTC
.,.,TRBV30,TRBJ2-7,CAWTTSREQYF,TGTGCCTGGACGACTAGTAGGGAGCAGTACTTC
.,.,TRBV19,TRBJ1-1,CASKESGMARNTEAFF,TGTGCCAGTAAGGAATCAGGGATGGCCCGAAACACTGAAGCTTTCTTT
.,TRBD2,TRBV7-6,TRBJ2-3,CASSFRLAETDTQYF,TGTGCCAGCAGCTTTAGACTAGCGGAGACAGATACGCAGTATTTT
few,TRBD2,TRBV5-1,TRBJ2-3,CASAPAGGGTDTQYF,TGCGCCAGCGCACCAGCGGGGGGTGGGACAGATACGCAGTATTTT
few,TRBD2,TRBV4-1,TRBJ2-1,CASSQAGLVNEQFF,TGCGCCAGCAGCCAGGCCGGACTAGTCAATGAGCAGTTCTTC
.,.,TRBV15,TRBJ1-2,CATSTLPPENYGYTF,TGTGCCACCAGCACCCTCCCCCCGGAGAACTATGGCTACACCTTC
.,.,TRBV10-3,TRBJ1-1,CATMTGGRTEAFF,TGTGCCACCATGACCGGGGGGCGGACTGAAGCTTTCTTT
few,.,TRBV4-1,TRBJ2-1,CASSQVQGLSNSYNEQFF,TGCGCCAGCAGCCAAGTGCAAGGACTTTCAAACTCCTACAATGAGCAGTTCTTC
few,TRBD1,TRBV5-5,TRBJ1-5,CASSSGQGMSLGQPQHF,TGTGCCAGCAGCTCGGGACAGGGTATGAGTCTGGGTCAGCCCCAGCATTTT
few,.,TRBV27,TRBJ1-1,CASKLNTEAFF,TGTGCCAGCAAACTAAACACTGAAGCTTTCTTT
.,.,TRBV25-1,TRBJ2-7,CASRGSYEQYF,TGTGCCAGCCGGGGGTCCTACGAGCAGTACTTC
few,.,TRBV7-2,TRBJ1-5,CASSERAVNSNQPQHF,TGTGCCAGCAGCGAAAGAGCGGTTAATAGCAATCAGCCCCAGCATTTT
.,.,TRBV6-6,TRBJ2-7,CASSGDGGFEQYF,TGTGCCAGCAGTGGTGACGGAGGGTTCGAGCAGTACTTC
.,TRBD2,TRBV7-9,TRBJ2-1,CASSLMAGVYNEQFF,TGTGCCAGCAGCTTAATGGCGGGAGTGTACAATGAGCAGTTCTTC
few,.,TRBV30,TRBJ1-3,CAWGRGGGNTIYF,TGTGCCTGGGGGCGTGGGGGCGGAAACACCATATATTTT
few,TRBD1,TRBV7-2,TRBJ2-5,CASSSGTGTGQETQYF,TGTGCCAGCAGCTCAGGAACCGGGACAGGGCAAGAGACCCAGTACTTC
.,.,TRBV6-5,TRBJ2-7,CASKAGTSYEQYF,TGTGCCAGCAAGGCGGGAACCTCCTACGAGCAGTACTTC
.,.,TRBV10-3,TRBJ2-5,CAISESVGRGGETQYF,TGTGCCATCAGTGAGTCGGTCGGCAGGGGTGGAGAGACCCAGTACTTC
.,.,TRBV18,TRBJ1-5,CASSPQGGGNQPQHF,TGTGCCAGCTCACCTCAGGGCGGGGGCAATCAGCCCCAGCATTTT
.,.,TRBV14,TRBJ2-1,CASIPFSSEHYNEQFF,TGTGCCAGCATCCCGTTTAGCTCCGAACATTACAATGAGCAGTTCTTC
.,.,TRBV19,TRBJ1-5,CASTPGFGGQPQHF,TGTGCCAGTACCCCCGGGTTTGGCGGTCAGCCCCAGCATTTT
.,.,TRBV13,TRBJ1-4,CASSPRGWEKLFF,TGTGCCAGCAGCCCCCGGGGTTGGGAAAAACTGTTTTTT
.,.,TRBV28,TRBJ2-7,CASSLVSGLPYEQYF,TGTGCCAGCAGTTTAGTTAGCGGACTACCGTACGAGCAGTACTTC
.,TRBD2,TRBV13,TRBJ2-2,CASQLAGGNTGELFF,TGTGCCAGCCAACTAGCGGGAGGGAACACCGGGGAGCTGTTTTTT
few,TRBD1,TRBV7-2,TRBJ2-7,CASLRDRGSSVPYEQYF,TGTGCCAGCCTCCGGGACAGGGGGTCTTCGGTCCCCTACGAGCAGTACTTC
.,TRBD1,TRBV30,TRBJ1-4,CAWGGQGREKLFF,TGTGCCTGGGGAGGACAGGGAAGGGAAAAACTGTTTTTT
few,TRBD2,TRBV12-5,TRBJ2-7,CASGFGLAYEQYF,TGTGCTAGTGGTTTCGGACTAGCGTACGAGCAGTACTTC
.,TRBD1,TRBV6-5,TRBJ1-2,CASRRGQKDGYTF,TGTGCCAGCAGAAGGGGACAGAAGGATGGCTACACCTTC
few,.,TRBV6-1,TRBJ2-3,CASSEAYDGEAQYF,TGTGCCAGCAGTGAAGCCTATGACGGGGAGGCACAGTATTTT
.,TRBD1,TRBV30,TRBJ1-4,CAWGGQGRTNEKLFF,TGTGCCTGGGGGGGACAGGGGAGGACTAATGAAAAACTGTTTTTT
few,.,TRBV7-9,TRBJ1-3,CASSPGGGAGNTIYF,TGTGCCAGCAGCCCCGGAGGGGGGGCCGGAAACACCATATATTTT
few,.,TRBV7-9,TRBJ1-2,CASSLWEGGYGYTF,TGTGCCAGCAGCCTTTGGGAGGGGGGCTATGGCTACACCTTC
.,.,TRBV11-2,TRBJ1-1,CASSLDGGGSEAFF,TGTGCCAGCAGCTTAGATGGAGGAGGGTCTGAAGCTTTCTTT
few,TRBD1,TRBV7-9,TRBJ1-1,CASSPGTVEAFF,TGTGCCAGCAGCCCAGGGACAGTTGAAGCTTTCTTT
few,TRBD1,TRBV7-9,TRBJ1-3,CASSFSVGTGGSYGNTIYF,TGTGCCAGCAGCTTCAGTGTGGGGACAGGGGGATCGTATGGAAACACCATATATTTT
few,TRBD2,TRBV6-6,TRBJ2-2,CASSQGGPGTGELFF,TGTGCCAGCAGTCAGGGAGGGCCTGGCACCGGGGAGCTGTTTTTT
.,TRBD2,TRBV7-2,TRBJ2-5,CASSVGVGLAGETQYF,TGTGCCAGCAGCGTGGGGGTGGGCCTAGCGGGAGAGACCCAGTACTTC